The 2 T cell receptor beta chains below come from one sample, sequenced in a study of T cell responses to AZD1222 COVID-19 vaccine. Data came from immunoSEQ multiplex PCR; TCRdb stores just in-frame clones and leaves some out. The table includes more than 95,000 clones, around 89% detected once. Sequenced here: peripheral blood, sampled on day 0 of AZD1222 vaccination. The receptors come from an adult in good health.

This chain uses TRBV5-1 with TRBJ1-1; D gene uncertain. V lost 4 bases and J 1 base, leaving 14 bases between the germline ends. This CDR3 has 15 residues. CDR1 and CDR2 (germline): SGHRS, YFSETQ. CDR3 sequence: CASSPQTLPNTEAFF. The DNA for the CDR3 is TGCGCCAGCAGCCCACAGACACTACCGAACACTGAAGCTTTCTTT. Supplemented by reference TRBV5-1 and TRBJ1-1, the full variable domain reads KAGVTQTPRYLIKTRGQQVTLSCSPISGHRSVSWYQQTPGQGLQFLFEYFSETQRNKGNFPGRFSGRQFSNSRSEMNVSTLELGDSALYLCASSPQTLPNTEAFFGQGTRLTVV.

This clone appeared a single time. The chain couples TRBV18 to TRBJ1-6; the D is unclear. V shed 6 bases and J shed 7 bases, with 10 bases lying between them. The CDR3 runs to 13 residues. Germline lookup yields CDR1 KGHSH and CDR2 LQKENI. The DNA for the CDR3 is TGTGCCAGCTCGGGAGGGATAAATTCACCCCTCCACTTT. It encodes CASSGGINSPLHF.